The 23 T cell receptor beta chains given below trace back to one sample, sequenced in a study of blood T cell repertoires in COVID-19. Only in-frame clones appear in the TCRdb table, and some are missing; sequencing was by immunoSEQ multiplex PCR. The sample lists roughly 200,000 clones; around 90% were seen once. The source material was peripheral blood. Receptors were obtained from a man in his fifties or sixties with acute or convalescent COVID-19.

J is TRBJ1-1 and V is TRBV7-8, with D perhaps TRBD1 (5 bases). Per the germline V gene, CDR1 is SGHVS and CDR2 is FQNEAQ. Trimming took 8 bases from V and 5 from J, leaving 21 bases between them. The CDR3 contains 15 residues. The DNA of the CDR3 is TGTGCCAGCTCCCTGGCGGCGGGACGAACAACTGAAGCTTTCTTT. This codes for CASSLAAGRTTEAFF. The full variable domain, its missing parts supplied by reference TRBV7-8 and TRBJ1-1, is GAGVSQSPRYKVAKRGQDVALRCDPISGHVSLFWYQQALGQGPEFLTYFQNEAQLDKSGLPSDRFFAERPEGSVSTLKIQRTQQEDSAVYLCASSLAAGRTTEAFFGQGTRLTVV.

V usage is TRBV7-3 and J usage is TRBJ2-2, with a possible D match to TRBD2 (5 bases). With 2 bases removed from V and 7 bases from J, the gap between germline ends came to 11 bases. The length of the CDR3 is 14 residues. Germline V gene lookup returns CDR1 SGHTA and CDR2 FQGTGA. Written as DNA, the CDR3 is TGTGCCAGCAGCTTAGGGCTACTAGACGGGGAGCTGTTTTTT. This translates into CASSLGLLDGELFF.

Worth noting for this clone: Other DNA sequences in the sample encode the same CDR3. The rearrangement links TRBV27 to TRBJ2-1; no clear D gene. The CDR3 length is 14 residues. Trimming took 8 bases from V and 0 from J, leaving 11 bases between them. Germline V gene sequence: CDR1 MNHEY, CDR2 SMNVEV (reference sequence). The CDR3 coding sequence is TGTGCCAGCCGCAGAGGAAGCTCCTACAATGAGCAGTTCTTC. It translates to CASRRGSSYNEQFF.

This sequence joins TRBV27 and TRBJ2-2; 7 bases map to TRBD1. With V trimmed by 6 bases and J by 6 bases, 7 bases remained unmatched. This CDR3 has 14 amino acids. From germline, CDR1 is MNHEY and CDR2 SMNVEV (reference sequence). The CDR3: CASRLGQPAGELFF. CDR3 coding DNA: TGTGCCAGCAGACTGGGACAGCCGGCCGGGGAGCTGTTTTTT.

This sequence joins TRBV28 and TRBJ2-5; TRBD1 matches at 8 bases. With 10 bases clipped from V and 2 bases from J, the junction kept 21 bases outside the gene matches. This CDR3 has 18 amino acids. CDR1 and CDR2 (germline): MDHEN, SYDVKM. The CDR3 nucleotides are TGTGCCACTAAGCCTCCCCCCGGGACAGGACCAGGTCAAGAGACCCAGTACTTC. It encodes CATKPPPGTGPGQETQYF.

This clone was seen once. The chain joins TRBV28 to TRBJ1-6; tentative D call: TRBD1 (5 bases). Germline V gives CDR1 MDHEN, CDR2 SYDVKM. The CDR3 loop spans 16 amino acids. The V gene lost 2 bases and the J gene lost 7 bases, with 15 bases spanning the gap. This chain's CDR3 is CASSLASAKGNSPLHF. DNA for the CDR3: TGTGCCAGCAGTTTAGCATCCGCGAAGGGGAATTCACCCCTCCACTTT.

CDR3 sequence reads: CASSNGQIDEQFF. The DNA for the CDR3 is TGTGCCAGCAGCAACGGACAGATCGATGAGCAGTTCTTC. The chain links TRBV7-3 to TRBJ2-1; the D gene is possibly TRBD1 (6 bases). Germline CDR1 SGHTA, CDR2 FQGTGA. The V end lost 5 bases, the J end lost 8 bases, and 13 bases lay between the germline ends. The CDR3 loop spans 13 amino acids.

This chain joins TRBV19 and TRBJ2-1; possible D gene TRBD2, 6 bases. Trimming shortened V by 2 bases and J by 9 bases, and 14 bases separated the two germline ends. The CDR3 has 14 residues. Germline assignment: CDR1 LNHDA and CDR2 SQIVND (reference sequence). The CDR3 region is CASSITTRNTEQFF. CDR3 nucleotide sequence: TGTGCCAGTAGTATAACGACTAGGAATACTGAGCAGTTCTTC.

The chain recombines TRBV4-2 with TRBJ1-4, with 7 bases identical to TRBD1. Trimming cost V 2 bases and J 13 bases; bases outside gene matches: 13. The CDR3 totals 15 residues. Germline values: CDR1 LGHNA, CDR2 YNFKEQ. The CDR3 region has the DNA TGTGCCAGCAGCCAACCGGGGGACAGATCTGTCACACTGTTTTTT. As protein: CASSQPGDRSVTLFF.

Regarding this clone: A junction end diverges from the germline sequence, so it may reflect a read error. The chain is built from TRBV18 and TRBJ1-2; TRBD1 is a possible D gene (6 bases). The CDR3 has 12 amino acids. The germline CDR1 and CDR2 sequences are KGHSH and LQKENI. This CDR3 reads CASSPQGGGYTF. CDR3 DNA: TGTGCCAGCTCGCCACAGGGAGGAGGCTACACCTTC.

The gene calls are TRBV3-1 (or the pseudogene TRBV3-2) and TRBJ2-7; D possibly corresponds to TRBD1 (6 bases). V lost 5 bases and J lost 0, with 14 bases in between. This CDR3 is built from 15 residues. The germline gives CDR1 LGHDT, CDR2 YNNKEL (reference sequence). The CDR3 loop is CASSARDKSSYEQYF. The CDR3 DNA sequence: TGTGCCAGCAGCGCCCGGGACAAGAGCTCCTACGAGCAGTACTTC.

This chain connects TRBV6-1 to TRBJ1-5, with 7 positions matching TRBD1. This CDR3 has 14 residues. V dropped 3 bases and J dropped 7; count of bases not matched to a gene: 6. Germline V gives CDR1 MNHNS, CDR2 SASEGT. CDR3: CASSDFDRDQPQHF. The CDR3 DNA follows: TGTGCCAGCAGTGATTTCGACAGGGACCAGCCCCAGCATTTT.

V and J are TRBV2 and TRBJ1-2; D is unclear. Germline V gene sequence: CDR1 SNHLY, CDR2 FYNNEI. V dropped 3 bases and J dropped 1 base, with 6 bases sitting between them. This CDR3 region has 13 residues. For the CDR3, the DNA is TGTGCCAGCAGTGATGCGATTAACTATGGCTACACCTTC. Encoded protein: CASSDAINYGYTF.

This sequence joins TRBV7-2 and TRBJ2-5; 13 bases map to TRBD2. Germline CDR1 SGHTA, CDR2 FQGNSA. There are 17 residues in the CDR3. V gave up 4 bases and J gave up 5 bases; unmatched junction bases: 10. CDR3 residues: CASSSATSGGPWETQYF. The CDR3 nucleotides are TGTGCCAGCAGCTCCGCGACTAGCGGGGGGCCGTGGGAGACCCAGTACTTC.

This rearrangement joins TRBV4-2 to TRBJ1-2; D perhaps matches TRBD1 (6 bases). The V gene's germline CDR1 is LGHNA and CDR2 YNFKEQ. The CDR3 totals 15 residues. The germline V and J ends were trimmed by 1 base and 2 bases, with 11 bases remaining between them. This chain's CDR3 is CASSQVAGENYGYTF. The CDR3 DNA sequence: TGTGCCAGCAGCCAAGTGGCAGGGGAGAACTATGGCTACACCTTC.

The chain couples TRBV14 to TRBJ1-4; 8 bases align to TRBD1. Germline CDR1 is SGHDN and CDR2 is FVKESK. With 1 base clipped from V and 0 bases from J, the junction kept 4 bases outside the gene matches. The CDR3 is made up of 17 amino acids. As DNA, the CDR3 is TGTGCCAGCAGCCAAGGAGGGACAGGAGCAACTAATGAAAAACTGTTTTTT. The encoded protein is CASSQGGTGATNEKLFF.

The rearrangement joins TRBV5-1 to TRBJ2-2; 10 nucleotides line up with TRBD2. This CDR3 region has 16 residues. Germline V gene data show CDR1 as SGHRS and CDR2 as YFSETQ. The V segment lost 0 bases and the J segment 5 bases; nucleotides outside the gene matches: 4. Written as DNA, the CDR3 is TGCGCCAGCAGCTTGGTTAGCGGGGGGTCGACCGGGGAGCTGTTTTTT. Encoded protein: CASSLVSGGSTGELFF.

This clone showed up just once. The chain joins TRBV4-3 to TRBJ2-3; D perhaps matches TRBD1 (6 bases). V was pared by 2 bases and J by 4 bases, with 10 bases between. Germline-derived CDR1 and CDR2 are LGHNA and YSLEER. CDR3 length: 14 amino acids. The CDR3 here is CASSQLGTPDTQYF. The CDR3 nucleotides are TGCGCCAGCAGCCAACTCGGGACACCAGATACGCAGTATTTT.

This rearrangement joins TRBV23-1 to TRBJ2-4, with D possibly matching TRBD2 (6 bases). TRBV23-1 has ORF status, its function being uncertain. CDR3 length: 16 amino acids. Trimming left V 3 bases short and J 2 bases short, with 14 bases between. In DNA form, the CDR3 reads TGCGCCAGCAGTCAGCCGAAGGGACTGACCAAAAACATTCAGTACTTC. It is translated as CASSQPKGLTKNIQYF.

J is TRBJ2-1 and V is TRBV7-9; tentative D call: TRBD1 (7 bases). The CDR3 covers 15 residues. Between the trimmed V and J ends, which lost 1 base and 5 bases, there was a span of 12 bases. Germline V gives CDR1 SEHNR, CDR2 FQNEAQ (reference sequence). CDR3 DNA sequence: TGTGCCAGCAGCTTAGTAGGCAGGGGGGACAATGAGCAGTTCTTC. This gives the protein CASSLVGRGDNEQFF.

DNA for the CDR3: TGTGCCGGCACGACTAGCGGGGCCCCTGACGAGCAGTACTTC. Translated, it gives CAGTTSGAPDEQYF. The chain links TRBV6-4 to TRBJ2-7, with TRBD2 matching 11 bases. CDR1 is MRHNA and CDR2 is SNTAGT in the germline V gene. Unmatched junction bases numbered 11, after V lost 11 bases and J lost 5 bases. The CDR3 is 14 amino acids.

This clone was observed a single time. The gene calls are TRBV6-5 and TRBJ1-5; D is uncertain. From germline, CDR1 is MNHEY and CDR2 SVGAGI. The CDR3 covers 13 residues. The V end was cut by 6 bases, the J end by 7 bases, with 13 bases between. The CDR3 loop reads CASSQTREQPQHF. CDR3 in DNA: TGTGCCAGCAGCCAGACGAGGGAACAGCCCCAGCATTTT.

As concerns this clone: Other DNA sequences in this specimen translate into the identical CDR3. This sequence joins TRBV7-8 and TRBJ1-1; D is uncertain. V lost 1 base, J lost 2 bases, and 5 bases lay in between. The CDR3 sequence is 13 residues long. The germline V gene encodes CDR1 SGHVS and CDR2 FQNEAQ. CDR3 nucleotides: TGTGCCAGCAGCTTAGGTCGTAACACTGAAGCTTTCTTT. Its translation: CASSLGRNTEAFF.